This T cell receptor (beta chain) was identified during a study of CD8+ T cells in alopecia areata. In the study overall: Treatment comprised oral tofacitinib, 5 to 10 mg twice daily, in treated patients.

In this sample, this clone turned up a few times. There are 14 residues in the CDR3. The germline gives CDR1 SGHDN, CDR2 FVKESK. Trimming removed 2 bases from V and 8 bases from J, with 14 bases in between. Researchers took lesional scalp punch biopsies and peripheral blood from people who were alopecia areata patients. In each case, RNA was isolated and then reverse transcribed into cDNA as the sequencing template. Produced via immunoSEQ multiplex PCR; TCRdb's table is partial and in-frame only. The sample has 100,000 to 150,000 clones; 58% are singletons. The genes are TRBV14 and TRBJ2-3; TRBD2 might be the D (5 bases). The clonotype was recovered from a human donor with alopecia areata. This specimen consisted of CD4+ T cells sorted from blood, obtained at week 0. CDR3: CASSQSWSGSTQYF. CDR3 in DNA: TGTGCCAGCAGCCAATCATGGTCTGGGAGTACGCAGTATTTT.